This TCR beta chain was identified in a study of T cells in Graves' hyperthyroidism and ophthalmopathy. The CDR3 consists of 14 residues. Germline assignment: CDR1 SEHNR and CDR2 FQNEAQ (reference sequence). The V gene lost 1 base and the J gene lost 1 base, with 7 bases spanning the gap. This clonotype showed up many times. Its antigen is unidentified. Ophthalmopathy cases scored 3 or more on the Clinical Activity Score and 4 or more on NOSPECS grade, with duration below 3 months. Uncontrolled infections, other autoimmune diseases, pregnancy or lactation led to exclusion of patients. Findings of the study overall: A median around 6.4 months before onset, the model predicted ophthalmopathy. The majority of expanded thyroid clonotypes above 0.001 also appeared in blood.

Authors of the study amplified TCR beta CDR3 regions from RNA transcripts. TCR CDR3 regions were first amplified by RT-PCR with HTBI primers. MiXCR was run by TCRdb on the multiplex PCR reads, yielding one entry per CDR3 protein. The table shows more than 350,000 distinct CDR3 sequences, with 13% to 15% occurring only once. The chain is built from TRBV7-9 and TRBJ2-5, with D perhaps matching TRBD1 (6 bases). The sequence was obtained from a woman aged 55-69 years with Graves' ophthalmopathy. Sequencing was performed on blood. The CDR3 spells CASSLDRAQETQYF. Written as DNA, the CDR3 is TGTGCCAGCAGCTTAGACAGGGCCCAAGAGACCCAGTACTTC.